These 21 T cell receptor beta chains share one sample of origin, sequenced in a study of control samples from healthy donors and cancer patients. Sequencing used immunoSEQ multiplex PCR; TCRdb keeps in-frame clones, though not all of them. The table has about 170,000 clones, roughly 92% seen once. Sequenced material: blood. All receptors come from a woman younger than 30 in good health.

This rearrangement joins TRBV19 to TRBJ2-2; a weak D match, TRBD1 (6 bases). In germline, CDR1 is LNHDA, CDR2 SQIVND (reference sequence). V lost 3 bases, J lost 0 bases, and 11 bases lay in between. The CDR3 is made up of 16 amino acids. The CDR3 coding sequence is TGTGCCAGTAGTATGTGGGGACACGCGAACACCGGGGAGCTGTTTTTT. Protein: CASSMWGHANTGELFF.

V gene TRBV18 combines with J gene TRBJ1-2; 11 bases match TRBD1. CDR1 and CDR2 (germline): KGHSH, LQKENI. V shed 3 bases, J shed 5 bases, and the junction held 8 bases outside the gene matches. The CDR3 extends over 16 amino acids. This CDR3 is CASSPYGQGALYGYTF. The CDR3 DNA follows: TGTGCCAGCTCACCGTATGGACAGGGGGCGCTTTATGGCTACACCTTC.

The rearrangement joins TRBV2 to TRBJ2-5; a weak D match, TRBD2 (6 bases). The V and J ends lost 1 base and 4 bases respectively, with 7 bases between them. Germline values: CDR1 SNHLY, CDR2 FYNNEI. The CDR3 spans 13 residues. The CDR3 DNA sequence: TGTGCCAGCAGTGAAGAAGCGGGAGAGACCCAGTACTTC. Translating gives CASSEEAGETQYF.

The chain links TRBV12-5 to TRBJ2-3, with 11 positions matching TRBD1. The CDR3 runs to 14 residues. CDR1 and CDR2 (germline): LGHNT, FRNRAP. After removal of 5 bases from V and 4 bases from J, the junction contained 2 bases not matched to a gene. CDR3 protein: CASGMGQGADTQYF. CDR3 bases: TGTGCTAGTGGTATGGGACAGGGGGCAGATACGCAGTATTTT. The full variable domain, in which reference TRBV12-5 and TRBJ2-3 provide the parts outside the CDR3, is DARVTQTPRHKVTEMGQEVTMRCQPILGHNTVFWYRQTMMQGLELLAYFRNRAPLDDSGMPKDRFSAEMPDATLATLKIQPSEPRDSAVYFCASGMGQGADTQYFGPGTRLTVL.

The V call is TRBV24-1, the J call TRBJ2-3; 8 bases match TRBD2. Trimming cost V 0 bases and J 4 bases; bases outside gene matches: 5. This CDR3 is 16 amino acids long. Germline lookup yields CDR1 KGHDR and CDR2 SFDVKD. Here the CDR3 reads CATSDLGGRSPDTQYF. DNA for the CDR3: TGTGCCACCAGTGATTTGGGCGGGAGGAGCCCAGATACGCAGTATTTT.

With respect to this clone: Additional DNA sequences in this sample encode the identical CDR3. This rearrangement joins TRBV2 to TRBJ2-1; maybe TRBD1 (6 bases). Germline V gene data show CDR1 as SNHLY and CDR2 as FYNNEI. CDR3 length: 13 amino acids. V gave up 6 bases and J gave up 4 bases, with 10 bases separating them. The CDR3 region is CASSLRGYNEQFF. DNA of the CDR3: TGTGCCAGCAGCCTAAGGGGGTACAATGAGCAGTTCTTC.

The chain carries TRBV10-2 and TRBJ1-1, with TRBD1 matching 8 bases. V trimming: 6 bases; J trimming: 4 bases; junction bases outside the gene matches: 4. Per the germline V gene, CDR1 is WSHSY and CDR2 is SAAADI. The CDR3 runs to 13 residues. The CDR3, as DNA: TGCGCCAGCAGGGACAGGGAAAGCACTGAAGCTTTCTTT. The encoded protein is CASRDRESTEAFF.

This CDR3 is CASSPGQGTSPLHF. The DNA for the CDR3 is TGTGCCAGCAGCCCGGGACAGGGGACTTCACCCCTCCACTTT. The genes are TRBV6-5 and TRBJ1-6; TRBD1 agrees at 10 bases. V dropped 6 bases and J dropped 9; count of bases not matched to a gene: 5. In germline, CDR1 is MNHEY, CDR2 SVGAGI. The CDR3 contains 14 residues.

The chain carries TRBV6-2 or TRBV6-3 and TRBJ1-1; no definite D call. The CDR3 is 15 amino acids. Per the germline V gene, CDR1 is MNHEY and CDR2 is SVGEGT. The V gene lost 2 bases and the J gene lost 4 bases, with 14 bases spanning the gap. The CDR3 region is CASSYRALGGTEAFF. The CDR3 nucleotides are TGTGCCAGCAGTTACCGGGCCCTGGGAGGCACTGAAGCTTTCTTT.

V is TRBV28 and J is TRBJ1-2; D is unresolved. The length of the CDR3 is 13 residues. Germline CDR1 MDHEN, CDR2 SYDVKM. Deletions cut 2 bases from V and 2 bases from J, with 6 bases between. The CDR3 protein is CASSLGLNYGYTF. Here the CDR3 DNA reads TGTGCCAGCAGTTTAGGGTTGAACTATGGCTACACCTTC.

The rearrangement links TRBV19 to TRBJ2-3, with a weak D call TRBD1 (5 bases). The CDR3 spans 12 residues. CDR1 is LNHDA, CDR2 SQIVND, per germline (reference sequence). With 5 bases removed from V and 7 bases from J, the gap between germline ends came to 10 bases. Here the CDR3 reads CASSPQDNTQYF. CDR3 sequence (DNA): TGTGCCAGTAGTCCACAGGATAATACGCAGTATTTT. Full variable domain (missing parts from reference TRBV19 and TRBJ2-3): DGGITQSPKYLFRKEGQNVTLSCEQNLNHDAMYWYRQDPGQGLRLIYYSQIVNDFQKGDIAEGYSVSREKKESFPLTVTSAQKNPTAFYLCASSPQDNTQYFGPGTRLTVL.

J is TRBJ1-2 and V is TRBV27, with D tentatively TRBD1 (6 bases). The V gene lost 6 bases and the J gene lost 2 bases, with 16 bases spanning the gap. CDR1 is MNHEY and CDR2 is SMNVEV in the germline V gene (reference sequence). The CDR3 contains 15 residues. The CDR3 sequence: CASSLGGGVNYGYTF. DNA of the CDR3: TGTGCCAGCAGCCTAGGAGGGGGAGTGAACTATGGCTACACCTTC.

This rearrangement joins TRBV28 to TRBJ1-4; D is perhaps TRBD1 (6 bases). CDR1 is MDHEN, CDR2 SYDVKM, per germline. Trimming stripped 6 bases from V and 7 bases from J, with 18 bases between. This CDR3 spans 15 amino acids. CDR3 nucleotide sequence: TGTGCCAGCAGACGCGAGGGGGGTGTCCGTGAAAAACTGTTTTTT. Encoded protein: CASRREGGVREKLFF.

The chain carries TRBV5-1 and TRBJ1-2; D is perhaps TRBD1 (5 bases). Deletions cut 8 bases from V and 4 bases from J, with 15 bases between. CDR1 SGHRS and CDR2 YFSETQ come from the germline V gene. CDR3 length equals 13 residues. In DNA form, the CDR3 reads TGCGCCAGTGGAACGACAGTGCCCTATGGCTACACCTTC. It translates to CASGTTVPYGYTF.

CDR3 nucleotide sequence: TGCGCCAGCAGCCAAGACTTCGGGGACAGGGGGGCTAACTATGGCTACACCTTC. This gives the protein CASSQDFGDRGANYGYTF. The V and J genes are TRBV4-3 and TRBJ1-2; 11 bases align to TRBD1. The CDR3 spans 18 residues. The trim removed 0 bases at V and 0 bases at J, leaving 6 bases unmatched. Looked up from germline, CDR1 is LGHNA and CDR2 is YSLEER.

The chain links TRBV11-3 to TRBJ1-2, with 8 bases identical to TRBD1. Germline V CDR1 and CDR2: SGHNT, YENEEA. CDR3 size: 15 residues. V trimming: 1 base; J trimming: 8 bases; junction bases outside the gene matches: 9. This CDR3 is CASSLVSTGENGYTF. CDR3 coding DNA: TGTGCCAGCAGCTTAGTCTCGACAGGGGAGAACGGCTACACCTTC. The full variable domain, its missing parts supplied by reference TRBV11-3 and TRBJ1-2, is EAGVVQSPRYKIIEKKQPVAFWCNPISGHNTLYWYLQNLGQGPELLIRYENEEAVDDSQLPKDRFSAERLKGVDSTLKIQPAELGDSAVYLCASSLVSTGENGYTFGSGTRLTVV.

V usage is TRBV7-2 and J usage is TRBJ2-2, with 7 bases identical to TRBD2. The germline gives CDR1 SGHTA, CDR2 FQGNSA. CDR3 length: 16 residues. Trimming at V came to 1 base and at J to 4 bases, leaving 6 bases not matched to a gene. The CDR3 DNA sequence: TGTGCCAGCAGCTTAGATGGGGAGGGAGTCACCGGGGAGCTGTTTTTT. It codes for CASSLDGEGVTGELFF.

The chain joins TRBV7-9 to TRBJ1-2, with D unclear. The CDR3 sequence is 13 residues long. Germline CDR1 and CDR2: SEHNR and FQNEAQ (reference sequence). The V end was cut by 2 bases, the J end by 3 bases, with 7 bases between. CDR3: CASSLTGYYGYTF. In DNA, the CDR3 is TGTGCCAGCAGCTTAACTGGCTACTATGGCTACACCTTC.

The chain employs TRBV19 and TRBJ1-1, with a possible D match to TRBD1 (5 bases). Trimming pared 3 bases from V and 3 bases from J, leaving 11 bases between. The germline V gene has CDR1 LNHDA and CDR2 SQIVND (reference sequence). The CDR3 is 14 amino acids. This chain's CDR3 is CASSIRTGHTEAFF. In nucleotides, the CDR3 is TGTGCCAGTAGTATCAGGACGGGGCACACTGAAGCTTTCTTT.

The V and J genes are TRBV28 and TRBJ1-2; a weak D match, TRBD1 (6 bases). Germline assignment: CDR1 MDHEN and CDR2 SYDVKM. This CDR3 contains 18 residues. Trimming removed 5 bases from V and 8 bases from J, with 30 bases in between. The CDR3 nucleotides are TGTGCCAGCAGTCGACAGGATTCGACGGATAATGAGGCGTGGGGCTACACCTTC. It codes for CASSRQDSTDNEAWGYTF.

This chain links TRBV9 with TRBJ2-7; possibly TRBD1 for D (5 bases). Germline V gene lookup returns CDR1 SGDLS and CDR2 YYNGEE. The CDR3 runs 14 residues. Trimming removed 0 bases at V and 2 bases at J, with 9 bases between. CDR3 nucleotide sequence: TGTGCCAGCAGCGTAGGGGTCAGGGCCTACGAGCAGTACTTC. Translation gives CASSVGVRAYEQYF.